This T cell receptor (beta chain) was identified in a study of T cell repertoires in ileal Crohn's disease. The overall study: At surgery, about 38% of patients smoked, with median disease duration 7.9 years.

The V end lost 6 bases, the J end lost 1 base, and 13 bases lay between the germline ends. Germline CDR1 MNHEY, CDR2 SMNVEV (reference sequence). CDR3 length equals 15 residues. On this clone itself: Its antigen is not identified.

The table came from immunoSEQ multiplex PCR; TCRdb's copy has only in-frame clones and leaves some out. This sample has 15,000 to 20,000 clones; about 92% occur once, and the top ten carry 3% to 4%. Study observations and caveats: Sorted CD8 T cells held more high-frequency clones than CD4. Clonal expansions were more frequent in active smokers than non-smokers at surgery.

This chain connects TRBV27 to TRBJ1-5; the D gene is possibly TRBD1 (6 bases). Sequencing was performed on ileal tissue. The TCR comes from an adult with Crohn's disease. CDR3 protein: CASSTRGFSNQPQHF. The CDR3 DNA sequence: TGTGCCAGCAGCACCAGGGGATTCAGCAATCAGCCCCAGCATTTT.